These 11 T cell receptor beta chains were all obtained from the same sample, sequenced in a study of shared clonotypes between healthy human individuals (dated by TCRdb to the early 2020s). To prepare the library, the immunoSEQ multiplex PCR assay was applied. TCRdb stores this immuneACCESS table with in-frame sequences only. Part of the clones is absent; in the studies checked, under half of the shortfall reflects unresolved V genes, and no reason is known for the rest. Present in this sample are more than 500,000 clones, roughly 95% of which were seen just once. The biggest ten clones account for around 0.11% of the sample. CD8 naive samples were obtained by positive selection for CCR7 among CD45RO-negative cells, yielding a CD45RA+CCR7+ population from which TemRA cells were excluded. The specimen was naive CD8+ T cells sorted from blood. The cell subset or site tag for this specimen amounts to: CD45RA+CCR7+. These receptors were taken from a woman aged 25 to 39 in good health.

This clone was picked up one time. The rearrangement joins TRBV4-1 to TRBJ2-1, with 10 bases that match TRBD1. V shed 0 bases and J 7 bases; nucleotides not matched to a gene: 3. CDR3 length: 15 residues. Germline CDR1 is MGHRA and CDR2 is YSYEKL. The CDR3 sequence: CASSQDRGQGNEQFF. The CDR3 coding sequence is TGCGCCAGCAGCCAAGATAGGGGACAGGGGAATGAGCAGTTCTTC.

The genes are TRBV19 and TRBJ1-5, with 11 bases lining up with TRBD1. The germline gives CDR1 LNHDA, CDR2 SQIVND (reference sequence). Trimming took 6 bases from V and 1 from J; bases not matched to a gene: 5. The CDR3 runs 16 residues. CDR3 bases: TGTGCCAGTAGCCCGGGACAGGGGGTCAGCAATCAGCCCCAGCATTTT. It is translated as CASSPGQGVSNQPQHF.

The chain carries TRBV5-1 and TRBJ2-1, with TRBD2 identical over 7 bases. V lost 4 bases, J lost 2 bases, and 6 bases stayed unmatched. The CDR3 sequence is 15 residues long. Germline V gene lookup returns CDR1 SGHRS and CDR2 YFSETQ. CDR3: CASSRASGTYNEQFF. Here the CDR3 DNA reads TGCGCCAGCAGCAGAGCTAGCGGTACCTACAATGAGCAGTTCTTC.

The V gene is TRBV2, the J gene TRBJ2-3; 8 positions match TRBD2. The junction had 8 bases not matched to a gene; V was cut back by 6 bases and J by 6 bases. The CDR3 is made up of 14 amino acids. Germline V lookup: CDR1 SNHLY, CDR2 FYNNEI. The CDR3 region is CASRDGLAGDTQYF. CDR3 nucleotides: TGTGCCAGCAGGGACGGACTAGCCGGGGATACGCAGTATTTT.

The gene calls are TRBV13 and TRBJ2-7; possible D gene TRBD2, 5 bases. In germline, CDR1 is PRHDT, CDR2 FYEKMQ (reference sequence). Deletions cut 6 bases from V and 0 bases from J, with 12 bases between. This CDR3 comprises 14 residues. The CDR3 region has the DNA TGTGCCAGCAGGGTTAGAGGGTCCTCCTACGAGCAGTACTTC. It translates to CASRVRGSSYEQYF.

The J gene is TRBJ2-7, the V gene TRBV11-3, with D possibly TRBD1 on 5 matching bases. Between the trimmed V and J ends, which lost 3 bases and 2 bases, there was a span of 11 bases. This CDR3 contains 14 residues. Germline CDR1 reads SGHNT; CDR2 reads YENEEA. CDR3 residues: CASSFGPGTYEQYF. The CDR3 region has the DNA TGTGCCAGCAGCTTCGGACCAGGGACCTACGAGCAGTACTTC.

The rearrangement uses TRBV28 and TRBJ2-7, with D hard to call. CDR1 is MDHEN and CDR2 is SYDVKM in the germline V gene. V was clipped by 8 bases and J by 4 bases, with 15 bases between them. The CDR3 runs 13 residues. CDR3 in DNA: TGTGCCAGCGAGGACCCCGTCCGGTACGAGCAGTACTTC. Protein: CASEDPVRYEQYF.

The chain has TRBV5-1 and TRBJ1-2; D call uncertain. The CDR3 consists of 13 residues. Germline values: CDR1 SGHRS, CDR2 YFSETQ. Trimming cost V 9 bases and J 2 bases, with 14 bases left between them. CDR3: CATRPSGNYGYTF. The CDR3 region has the DNA TGCGCCACCCGTCCTAGTGGGAACTATGGCTACACCTTC.

V usage is TRBV11-3 and J usage is TRBJ1-1; D remains ambiguous. The V gene's germline CDR1 is SGHNT and CDR2 YENEEA. Deletions cut 1 base from V and 5 bases from J, with 11 bases between. The CDR3 loop spans 14 amino acids. The CDR3: CASSLGTRRTEAFF. In DNA form, the CDR3 reads TGTGCCAGCAGCTTAGGTACCCGACGAACTGAAGCTTTCTTT.

The chain combines TRBV14 with TRBJ2-7, with D perhaps matching TRBD1 (5 bases). The CDR3 has 16 amino acids. Trimming pared 3 bases from V and 0 bases from J, leaving 15 bases between. CDR1 is SGHDN and CDR2 is FVKESK in the germline V gene. For the CDR3, the DNA is TGTGCCAGCAGCCACGCAGGACCTAGGGGCTCCTACGAGCAGTACTTC. Its protein is CASSHAGPRGSYEQYF.

The chain is built from TRBV27 and TRBJ2-3; D uncertain. Trimming left V 2 bases short and J 2 bases short, with 8 bases between. Germline V gene lookup returns CDR1 MNHEY and CDR2 SMNVEV (reference sequence). The CDR3 spans 14 residues. CDR3 nucleotides: TGTGCCAGCAGTTTAGGAGTGAACACAGATACGCAGTATTTT. Translated: CASSLGVNTDTQYF.